This TCR beta chain stems from a study of blood T cell repertoires in COVID-19. In germline, CDR1 is SQVTM, CDR2 ANQGSEA. The CDR3 spans 14 residues. V was cut by 7 bases and J by 2 bases, with 17 bases left in between. In the study's own analysis: Reference gene primer amplification gave nucleated cell count estimates. TCRdb's table, derived via immunoSEQ multiplex PCR, lists solely in-frame clones and lacks some. For V, J and clone size, that table is used; D and trimming come from the DNA. This sample carries 250,000 to 300,000 clones, around 83% of them seen once, and the ten largest clones take 3.6%.

This TCR came from a man aged 18 to 30 with active or convalescent COVID-19. Source material: peripheral blood. This chain joins TRBV29-1 and TRBJ2-5, with D possibly matching TRBD1 (6 bases). The CDR3: CSARTGSGQETQYF. The CDR3 coding sequence is TGCAGCGCCCGAACAGGGTCGGGGCAAGAGACCCAGTACTTC.